This T cell receptor beta chain was captured by sequencing in a study of cytomegalovirus exposure and HLA in healthy donors. This clone was found once. With 60 Vbeta and 13 Jbeta primers, the PCR was carried out. Clones were read by immunoSEQ multiplex PCR, and TCRdb kept only the in-frame ones, dropping some. The sample has about 150,000 clones; approximately 88% are singletons. CDR1 is MDHEN, CDR2 SYDVKM, per germline. Trimming cost V 6 bases and J 4 bases, with 7 bases left between them. CDR3 length equals 12 residues. The clonotype originates from a young woman in good health and CMV-seronegative. The sequencing sample was made of PBMCs. This chain uses TRBV28 with TRBJ1-5; D unresolved. DNA for the CDR3: TGTGCCAGCAGCTTCGGGAATCAGCCCCAGCATTTT. The encoded protein is CASSFGNQPQHF. The full variable domain, in which reference TRBV28 and TRBJ1-5 provide the parts outside the CDR3, is DVKVTQSSRYLVKRTGEKVFLECVQDMDHENMFWYRQDPGLGLRLIYFSYDVKMKEKGDIPEGYSVSREKKERFSLILESASTNQTSMYLCASSFGNQPQHFGDGTRLSIL.